Below, one T cell receptor beta chain is given with its context. This entry belongs to a study of cytotoxic CD8 clonotypes in ibrutinib-treated CLL. Background on the study: The cohort had over nine relapsed/refractory and some 16 treatment-naive patients, roughly 17 IGHV unmutated. Partial response was seen in approximately 24 patients and complete response in 2; after median roughly 6 years, roughly 14 stayed remitted, around 12 progressed.

Sequencing was performed with immunoSEQ multiplex PCR; in TCRdb, only in-frame clones are kept and a portion is missing. The table lists approximately 70,000 clones, about nine tenths of them singletons. The TCR originated in a human donor with chronic lymphocytic leukemia. The sequenced sample was PBMCs, obtained after 12 months of ibrutinib treatment.

CDR3 nucleotides: TGTGCCACCAGCAGAGTTGGGGAGGCAGGCAATGAGCAGTTCTTC. This gives the protein CATSRVGEAGNEQFF. V usage is TRBV15 and J usage is TRBJ2-1; the D gene is possibly TRBD2 (6 bases). Deletions cut 1 base from V and 6 bases from J, with 13 bases between. Germline-derived CDR1 and CDR2 are LNHNV and YYDKDF (reference sequence). The CDR3 has 15 amino acids.